These T cell receptor beta chains were read from a single sample in a study of technical replicates of blood from a few donors. Generated by immunoSEQ multiplex PCR, the TCRdb table keeps only in-frame clones and is missing some. Among 80,000 to 95,000 clones listed, 96% were seen once. What was sequenced was T cells isolated from PBMCs. The source of these receptors is a human donor in good health. The CDR3 runs from the conserved cysteine through the conserved F or W.

J gene: TRBJ1-2; V gene: TRBV9; CDR3 protein: CASSPTGSELYGYTF
J gene: TRBJ2-7; V gene: TRBV5-4; CDR3 protein: CASSLGQRDSYEQYF
J gene: TRBJ2-7; V gene: TRBV11-3; CDR3 protein: CASSPSRVHEQYF
J gene: TRBJ1-1; V gene: TRBV4-1; CDR3 protein: CASSQGDMNTEAFF
J gene: TRBJ1-3; V gene: TRBV6-6; CDR3 protein: CASSQQSGNTIYF
J gene: TRBJ2-4; V gene: TRBV6-5; CDR3 protein: CASSFSGTGGFQYF
J gene: TRBJ2-5; V gene: TRBV2; CDR3 protein: CASSDTLGTAYQETQYF
J gene: TRBJ2-3; V gene: TRBV7-3; CDR3 protein: CASSPYTGTSGSNTQYF
J gene: TRBJ2-5; V gene: TRBV7-3; CDR3 protein: CASSRDIQETQYF
J gene: TRBJ2-5; V gene: TRBV15; CDR3 protein: CATRVRSSETQYF
J gene: TRBJ1-1; V gene: TRBV4-1; CDR3 protein: CASSQFLKNTEAFF
J gene: TRBJ2-3; V gene: TRBV5-5; CDR3 protein: CASSLLSGGTDTQYF
J gene: TRBJ2-5; V gene: TRBV4-1; CDR3 protein: CASSRGPRETQYF
J gene: TRBJ1-4; V gene: TRBV6-4; CDR3 protein: CASRAGTGSTLNEKLFF
J gene: TRBJ1-6; V gene: TRBV5-8; CDR3 protein: CASSFVQGSPLHF
J gene: TRBJ2-1; V gene: TRBV7-9; CDR3 protein: CASSLVQGASYNEQFF
J gene: TRBJ2-3; V gene: TRBV15; CDR3 protein: CATSRGLTDTQYF
J gene: TRBJ2-7; V gene: TRBV19; CDR3 protein: CASSMGTAAPYEQYF
J gene: TRBJ2-7; V gene: TRBV11-2; CDR3 protein: CASSLAVSRIDEQYF
J gene: TRBJ2-2; V gene: TRBV7-7; CDR3 protein: CASSRDRVTGELFF
J gene: TRBJ2-1; V gene: TRBV27; CDR3 protein: CASSTTGSNEQFF
J gene: TRBJ1-5; V gene: TRBV19; CDR3 protein: CASTRSNQPQHF
J gene: TRBJ2-3; V gene: TRBV7-6; CDR3 protein: CASSGRATDTQYF
J gene: TRBJ2-7; V gene: TRBV7-3; CDR3 protein: CASSLQGLDEQYF
J gene: TRBJ1-5; V gene: TRBV18; CDR3 protein: CASSLDRVDQPQHF
J gene: TRBJ2-7; V gene: TRBV7-9; CDR3 protein: CASSGTGTYEQYF
J gene: TRBJ1-1; V gene: TRBV4-3; CDR3 protein: CASSPQGLHTEAFF
J gene: TRBJ2-3; V gene: TRBV5-1; CDR3 protein: CASSLEEGLAGGPDTQYF
J gene: TRBJ2-1; V gene: TRBV7-2; CDR3 protein: CASSPGLAINEQFF
J gene: TRBJ2-7; V gene: TRBV6-5; CDR3 protein: CASSLAGVHEQYF
J gene: TRBJ1-4; V gene: TRBV28; CDR3 protein: CASIASGGTNEKLFF
J gene: TRBJ2-7; V gene: TRBV6-5; CDR3 protein: CASSYIQGFNEQYF